This TCR beta chain was identified during a study of control samples from healthy donors and cancer patients. Sequenced by immunoSEQ multiplex PCR; TCRdb stores in-frame clones only, minus some. There are 150,000 or so clones in the sample; approximately 94% occur only once, and around 8% lies in the top ten. Germline V lookup: CDR1 SGHDT, CDR2 YYEEEE. The CDR3 spans 14 residues. Trimming left V 2 bases short and J 0 bases short, with 5 bases between. This chain links TRBV5-6 with TRBJ2-2; the D is unclear. Sequenced: blood. The sequence was collected from a woman in her forties in good health. CDR3 sequence: CASSFTANTGELFF. Here the CDR3 DNA reads TGTGCCAGCAGCTTTACAGCGAACACCGGGGAGCTGTTTTTT.